Below, one TCR beta chain is given with its context. The CDR3 has 15 amino acids. V lost 0 bases and J lost 11, with 16 bases in between. The germline gives CDR1 KGHSH, CDR2 LQKENI. This sample stems from a study of shared T cell receptors in the human thymus. The protocol was immunoSEQ multiplex PCR, while the TCRdb copy is restricted to in-frame clones and leaves out a portion. Of a few hundred thousand clones detected, around 95% appear once; the ten largest clones hold roughly 0.021%. This clonotype originated in a human donor. Sequencing was done on a sample of thymocytes. The V and J genes are TRBV18 and TRBJ2-2; D remains unclear. CDR3 region: CASSPPRLDRPELFF. The CDR3 coding sequence is TGTGCCAGCTCACCACCTAGGCTAGACCGCCCCGAGCTGTTTTTT.